This T cell receptor (beta chain) was obtained from a study of shared clonotypes between healthy human individuals. The repertoire was sequenced with immunoSEQ multiplex PCR; TCRdb's copy has only in-frame clones and lacks some. The repertoire holds some 2,500,000 clones, with under 95% as singletons. CDR1 MNHNS and CDR2 SASEGT come from the germline V gene. CDR3 length equals 15 residues. V was trimmed by 6 bases and J by 6 bases, leaving 17 bases between them. The sequence derives from a man between 18 and 35 years old in good health. Some clones in this sample may be carry-over from other donors' samples. The genes are TRBV6-1 and TRBJ1-4, with D unclear. The sequenced material came from naive CD4+ T cells from PBMCs. The subset here: CD45RA+ positively selected. This CDR3 is CASSLSALADEKLFF. The DNA for the CDR3 is TGTGCCAGCAGCCTCTCCGCGCTGGCGGATGAAAAACTGTTTTTT.